The T cell receptor beta chain under discussion was sequenced for a study of blood T cell repertoires in COVID-19. CDR3 length: 13 residues. V was cut by 6 bases and J by 6 bases, with 12 bases left in between. The V gene's germline CDR1 is WNHNN and CDR2 SYGVQD (reference sequence). TCRdb's copy holds only in-frame clones and misses some; the assay was immunoSEQ multiplex PCR. The sample records under 200,000 clones, around four fifths being singletons. The chain recombines TRBV10-1 with TRBJ1-5; D remains ambiguous. This receptor was taken from a woman aged 40 to 50 with acute or convalescent COVID-19. The specimen was peripheral blood. The CDR3 protein is CASRTVRSQPQHF. Here the CDR3 DNA reads TGCGCCAGCAGGACCGTGAGGTCTCAGCCCCAGCATTTT.